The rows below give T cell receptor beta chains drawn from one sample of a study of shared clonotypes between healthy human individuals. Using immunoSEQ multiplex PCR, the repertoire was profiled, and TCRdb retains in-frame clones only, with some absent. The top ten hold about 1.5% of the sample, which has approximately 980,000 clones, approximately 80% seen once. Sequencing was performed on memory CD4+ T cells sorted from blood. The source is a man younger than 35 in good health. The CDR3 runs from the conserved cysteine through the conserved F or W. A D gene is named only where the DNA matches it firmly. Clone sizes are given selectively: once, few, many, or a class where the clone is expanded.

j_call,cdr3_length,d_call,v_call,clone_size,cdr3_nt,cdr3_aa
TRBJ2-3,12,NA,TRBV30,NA,TGTGCCTGGAGTCGCCCAAGAGATACGCAGTATTTT,CAWSRPRDTQYF
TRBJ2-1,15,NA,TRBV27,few,TGTGCCAGCAGTTTCTGGGGAGGCGGGTACAATGAGCAGTTCTTC,CASSFWGGGYNEQFF
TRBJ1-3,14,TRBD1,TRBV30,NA,TGTGCCTGGAGGGTTACAGGGGTCGGAAACACCATATATTTT,CAWRVTGVGNTIYF
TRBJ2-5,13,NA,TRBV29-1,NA,TGCAGCGGGACGACAGGAGCCCAAGAGACCCAGTACTTC,CSGTTGAQETQYF
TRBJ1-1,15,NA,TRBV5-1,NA,TGCGCCAGCAGCTTGGTTTCAGGGCGGAACACTGAAGCTTTCTTT,CASSLVSGRNTEAFF
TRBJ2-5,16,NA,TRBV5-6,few,TGTGCCAGCAGCTTGGGCCAGGGTACCCTCCAAGAGACCCAGTACTTC,CASSLGQGTLQETQYF
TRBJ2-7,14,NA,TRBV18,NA,TGTGCCAGCTCACCACCGACAGTCTCCTACGAGCAGTACTTC,CASSPPTVSYEQYF
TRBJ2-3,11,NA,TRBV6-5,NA,TGTGCCAGCAGAACAAGGGATACGCAGTATTTT,CASRTRDTQYF
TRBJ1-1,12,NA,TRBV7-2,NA,TGTGCCAGCAGTCTAGACATAGGGGAAGCTTTCTTT,CASSLDIGEAFF
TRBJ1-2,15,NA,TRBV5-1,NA,TGCGCCAGCAGCTTGGTAGCAGGCTCTATAGAGGGCTACACCTTC,CASSLVAGSIEGYTF
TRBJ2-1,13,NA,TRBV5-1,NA,TGCGCCAGCAGATCTGGACACGCTGATGAGCAGTTCTTC,CASRSGHADEQFF
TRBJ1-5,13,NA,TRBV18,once,TGTGCCAGCTCCGGGACCGGGGATCAGCCCCAGCATTTT,CASSGTGDQPQHF
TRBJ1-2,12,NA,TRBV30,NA,TGTGCCTGGAGTGGGGTTAACTATGGCTACACCTTC,CAWSGVNYGYTF
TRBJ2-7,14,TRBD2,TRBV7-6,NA,TGTGCCAGCAGCCCCCTGGGAGGGAATTACGAGCAGTACTTC,CASSPLGGNYEQYF
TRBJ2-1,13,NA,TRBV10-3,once,TGTGCCATCAGCATAGACAGATACAATGAGCAGTTCTTC,CAISIDRYNEQFF
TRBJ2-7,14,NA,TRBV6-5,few,TGTGCCAGCAGTTCCCCCCGCGCGAGCGGGGAGCAGTACTTC,CASSSPRASGEQYF
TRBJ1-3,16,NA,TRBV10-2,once,TGCGCCAGCAGTGACCCGCGCAGGGGTCCTGGAAACACCATATATTTT,CASSDPRRGPGNTIYF
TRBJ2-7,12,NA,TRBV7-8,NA,TGTGCCAGCAGCTTAGCCCTGGAAGGCCTGTACTTC,CASSLALEGLYF
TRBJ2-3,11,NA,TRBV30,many,TGTGCCTGGAAGGCGGCAGATACGCAGTATTTT,CAWKAADTQYF
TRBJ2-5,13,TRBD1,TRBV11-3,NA,TGTGCCAGCAGCGTTACAGGGGTAGAGACCCAGTACTTC,CASSVTGVETQYF
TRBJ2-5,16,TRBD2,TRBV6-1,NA,TGTGCCAGCAGTGAAGCGCCTAGCGGGAGAGCGGAGACCCAGTACTTC,CASSEAPSGRAETQYF
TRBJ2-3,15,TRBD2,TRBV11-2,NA,TGTGCCAGCAGCTTACCCCTAGCGGGCGGCGATACGCAGTATTTT,CASSLPLAGGDTQYF
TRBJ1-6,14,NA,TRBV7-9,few,TGTGCCAGCAGCTTAGTTGGGGATGGATCACCCCTCCACTTT,CASSLVGDGSPLHF
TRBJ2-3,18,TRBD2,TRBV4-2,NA,TGTGCCAGCAGCCCCCAGGGACTAGCGGGGTCTAGCACAGATACGCAGTATTTT,CASSPQGLAGSSTDTQYF
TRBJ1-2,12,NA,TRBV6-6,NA,TGTGCCAGCAGTTACCGAAGCTATGGCTACACCTTC,CASSYRSYGYTF
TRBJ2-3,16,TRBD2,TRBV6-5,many,TGTGCCAGCAGTTCGGCTAGCGGGAGGGGGACAGATACGCAGTATTTT,CASSSASGRGTDTQYF
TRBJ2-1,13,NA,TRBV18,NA,TGTGCCAGCTCACCATTAGGTTACAATGAGCAGTTCTTC,CASSPLGYNEQFF
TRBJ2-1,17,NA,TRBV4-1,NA,TGCGCCAGCAGCCAAGATCAGGAAGGAGTGGGGGACAATGAGCAGTTCTTC,CASSQDQEGVGDNEQFF
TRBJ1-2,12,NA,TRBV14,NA,TGTGCCAGCAGCGACACAGTCGCTGGCTACACCTTC,CASSDTVAGYTF
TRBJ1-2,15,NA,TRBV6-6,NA,TGTGCCAGCAGGGACGAGGGGGTCGTTGGCTATGGCTACACCTTC,CASRDEGVVGYGYTF
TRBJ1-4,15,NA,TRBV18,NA,TGTGCCAGCTCACCACGGACAGACCCTAATGAAAAACTGTTTTTT,CASSPRTDPNEKLFF
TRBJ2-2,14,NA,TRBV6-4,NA,TGTGCCAGCAGTGTCCGGGAAAACACCGGGGAGCTGTTTTTT,CASSVRENTGELFF
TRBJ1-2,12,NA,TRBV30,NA,TGTGCCTGGAGTCTCACGATCTATGGCTACACCTTC,CAWSLTIYGYTF
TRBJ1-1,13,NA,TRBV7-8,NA,TGTGCCAGCAGCTACCAAGAGAGAGTTGGGGCTTTCTTT,CASSYQERVGAFF
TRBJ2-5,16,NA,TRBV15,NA,TGTGCCACCAGCAGAGGGTCTCCAACGGGAGTAGAGACCCAGTACTTC,CATSRGSPTGVETQYF
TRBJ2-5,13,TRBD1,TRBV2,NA,TGTGCCAGCAGTGATCGACAGGGGGAGACCCAGTACTTC,CASSDRQGETQYF
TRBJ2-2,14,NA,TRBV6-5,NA,TGTGCCAGCAGTCTTGGCCATAACACCGGGGAGCTGTTTTTT,CASSLGHNTGELFF
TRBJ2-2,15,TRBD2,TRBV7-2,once,TGTGCCAGCAGCTTAGGTGGCGGGAGGCCCGGGGAGCTGTTTTTT,CASSLGGGRPGELFF
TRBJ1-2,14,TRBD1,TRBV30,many,TGTGCCTGGAGCCCCCGGGACAGAAACTATGGCTACACCTTC,CAWSPRDRNYGYTF
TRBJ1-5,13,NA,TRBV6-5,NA,TGTGCCAGCAGTTACTCGATAAATCAGCCCCAGCATTTT,CASSYSINQPQHF
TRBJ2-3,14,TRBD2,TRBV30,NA,TGTGCCTGGACCAGCGGGACTAGCACAGATACGCAGTATTTT,CAWTSGTSTDTQYF
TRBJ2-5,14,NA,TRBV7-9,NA,TGTGCCAGCAGCTTAGTGGGTGGTTCGGAGACCCAGTACTTC,CASSLVGGSETQYF
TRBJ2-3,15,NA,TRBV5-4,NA,TGTGCCAGCAGCGCGGACGCGGGGGCCACAGATACGCAGTATTTT,CASSADAGATDTQYF
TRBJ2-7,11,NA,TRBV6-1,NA,TGTGCCAGCAGTCTCTGGGAAGGGCAGTACTTC,CASSLWEGQYF
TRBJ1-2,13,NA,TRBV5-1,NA,TGCGCCAGCAGCTTGGGGTCGGGTTCTGGCTACACCTTC,CASSLGSGSGYTF
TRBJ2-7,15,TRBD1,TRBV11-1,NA,TGTGCCAGCAGCCGTCGACAGGGGGCGGAGTACGAGCAGTACTTC,CASSRRQGAEYEQYF
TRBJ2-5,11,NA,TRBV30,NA,TGTGCCGTGTCAGGGCAAGAGACCCAGTACTTC,CAVSGQETQYF
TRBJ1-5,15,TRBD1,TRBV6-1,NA,TGTGCCAGCCTATCGACAGGGCCGAGCAATCAGCCCCAGCATTTT,CASLSTGPSNQPQHF
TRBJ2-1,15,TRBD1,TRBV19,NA,TGTGCCAGTAGTATAAGGGACAGCTCCTACAATGAGCAGTTCTTC,CASSIRDSSYNEQFF
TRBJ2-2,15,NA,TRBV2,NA,TGTGCCAGCAGAGCGACGGGGCTAGACACCGGGGAGCTGTTTTTT,CASRATGLDTGELFF
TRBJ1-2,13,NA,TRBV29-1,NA,TGCAGCGTTGAAGTGACAAAGAACTATGGCTACACCTTC,CSVEVTKNYGYTF
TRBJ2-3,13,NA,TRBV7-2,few,TGTGCCAGCAGCTTAACTACACGAGATACGCAGTATTTT,CASSLTTRDTQYF
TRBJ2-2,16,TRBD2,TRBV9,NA,TGTGCCAGCAGCGTAGGCACTAGCGCTAACACCGGGGAGCTGTTTTTT,CASSVGTSANTGELFF
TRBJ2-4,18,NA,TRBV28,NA,TGTGCCAGCAGTTTCTTAGTGGGGGCCCAAGGGGGCAAAAACATTCAGTACTTC,CASSFLVGAQGGKNIQYF
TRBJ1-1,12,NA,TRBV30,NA,TGTGCATTAGCGGGGCGGGTCACTGAAGCTTTCTTT,CALAGRVTEAFF
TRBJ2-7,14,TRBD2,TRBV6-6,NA,TGTGCCAGCAGCCCTACGGAACCGGGGGGCGAGCAGTACTTC,CASSPTEPGGEQYF
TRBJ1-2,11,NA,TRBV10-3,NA,TGTGCCATCAGTGAATGGGATGGCTACACCTTC,CAISEWDGYTF
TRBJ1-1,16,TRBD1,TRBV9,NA,TGTGCCAGCAGCGTAGCTGTTTCAGGGGGAAACACTGAAGCTTTCTTT,CASSVAVSGGNTEAFF
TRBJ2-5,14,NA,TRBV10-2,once,TGCGCCAGCAGTGACCAAGGCTTCCAAGAGACCCAGTACTTC,CASSDQGFQETQYF